A single sample gave rise to the 22 T cell receptor beta chains below, sequenced in a study of blood T cell repertoires in COVID-19. Data came from immunoSEQ multiplex PCR; TCRdb stores just in-frame clones and leaves some out. This table holds tens of thousands of clones, around 81% found once. Sequenced material: peripheral blood. These receptors all stem from a man in his 60s with active COVID-19.

The V gene is TRBV6-4, the J gene TRBJ2-2, with a possible D match to TRBD2 (5 bases). This CDR3 is built from 14 residues. Germline-derived CDR1 and CDR2 are MRHNA and SNTAGT. Trimming removed 3 bases at V and 5 bases at J, with 10 bases between. CDR3: CASSEMLATGELFF. The CDR3, as DNA: TGTGCCAGCAGTGAAATGCTAGCAACCGGGGAGCTGTTTTTT.

The chain joins TRBV21-1 to TRBJ2-3; TRBD2, the table's D call, was not compared with the DNA. TRBV21-1 is a pseudogene. The CDR3 is 17 residues long. The CDR3 DNA is TGTGCCAGCAGGAAGCGGTTCATGCTAGACAGCACAGATACGCAGTATTTT. Encoded protein: CASRKRFMLDSTDTQYF.

The chain combines TRBV10-3 with TRBJ2-1; D may be TRBD1 (6 bases). The V and J ends lost 10 bases and 6 bases respectively, with 10 bases between them. CDR1 is ENHRY and CDR2 is SYGVKD in the germline V gene. This CDR3 is built from 11 residues. CDR3 protein: CASGQINEQFF. The DNA for the CDR3 is TGTGCCAGCGGACAGATCAATGAGCAGTTCTTC.

The chain carries TRBV2 and TRBJ2-7, with 11 bases aligning to TRBD1. The CDR3 is 15 amino acids. Germline values: CDR1 SNHLY, CDR2 FYNNEI. V gave up 6 bases and J gave up 3 bases; unmatched junction bases: 7. The CDR3 DNA sequence: TGTGCCAGCAGCGAGGACAGGGGGCGCGTCTACGAGCAGTACTTC. Translated: CASSEDRGRVYEQYF.

J is TRBJ2-7 and V is TRBV6-6; 10 bases align to TRBD2. Trimming took 7 bases from V and 5 from J; bases not matched to a gene: 5. The germline V gene encodes CDR1 MNHNY and CDR2 SVGAGI (reference sequence). The CDR3 covers 13 residues. The CDR3 DNA reads as TGTGCCAGCAAACTGGGACTAGCGAACGAGCAGTACTTC. Residues: CASKLGLANEQYF.

The gene calls are TRBV4-2 and TRBJ2-2, with 9 positions matching TRBD2. J was trimmed by 4 bases and V by 0 bases; bases with no gene match: 15. Germline V gene lookup returns CDR1 LGHNA and CDR2 YNFKEQ. This CDR3 is built from 20 residues. Here the CDR3 reads CASSQDKSSGNGGITGELFF. In DNA, the CDR3 is TGTGCCAGCAGCCAAGATAAGTCTAGCGGGAATGGGGGTATCACCGGGGAGCTGTTTTTT.

CDR3: CASSQEVERETPYNEQFF. In DNA, the CDR3 is TGTGCCAGCAGCCAAGAAGTCGAGCGGGAAACTCCCTACAATGAGCAGTTCTTC. This rearrangement joins TRBV3-1 (or the pseudogene TRBV3-2) to TRBJ2-1; 7 bases are shared with TRBD2. Germline trimming cut 0 bases from V and 2 bases from J; bases unmatched to any gene: 10. CDR1 is LGHDT and CDR2 is YNNKEL in the germline V gene (reference sequence). The CDR3 spans 18 residues.

This clone came up once. The V call is TRBV7-9, the J call TRBJ2-3, with no clear D. Germline CDR1 is SEHNR and CDR2 is FQNEAQ (reference sequence). The CDR3 is 15 amino acids. V lost 6 bases, J lost 5 bases, and 18 bases lay in between. The CDR3 bases are TGTGCCAGCAGTCCAAAAGCTAGAATCAAAGATACGCAGTATTTT. Translation: CASSPKARIKDTQYF.

The J gene is TRBJ1-1, the V gene TRBV19; perhaps TRBD1 as D (5 bases). Per germline, CDR1 LNHDA and CDR2 SQIVND (reference sequence). CDR3 size: 15 residues. With 5 bases removed from V and 1 base from J, the gap between germline ends came to 14 bases. CDR3 in DNA: TGTGCCAGTAGTCAAAGAGGACAACAGAACACTGAAGCTTTCTTT. Translation: CASSQRGQQNTEAFF.

The chain has TRBV4-1 and TRBJ2-5; D may be TRBD2 (6 bases). This CDR3 has 14 amino acids. Germline CDR1 and CDR2: MGHRA and YSYEKL. Trimming cost V 0 bases and J 6 bases, with 11 bases left between them. The CDR3 bases are TGCGCCAGCAGCCAAGATCGGGGGTTACAGACCCAGTACTTC. Its translation is CASSQDRGLQTQYF.

The rearrangement uses TRBV6-5 and TRBJ2-3; D perhaps matches TRBD2 (6 bases). With 10 bases removed from V and 3 bases from J, the gap between germline ends came to 17 bases. There are 14 residues in the CDR3. The V gene's germline CDR1 is MNHEY and CDR2 SVGAGI. CDR3 residues: CATKRLGRTDTQYF. Written as DNA, the CDR3 is TGTGCCACCAAGAGACTAGGACGAACAGATACGCAGTATTTT.

The rearrangement uses TRBV5-1 and TRBJ2-3; possibly TRBD2 for D (6 bases). CDR1 SGHRS and CDR2 YFSETQ come from the germline V gene. The CDR3 has 15 residues. Deletions cut 6 bases from V and 2 bases from J, with 16 bases between. This chain's CDR3 is CASKSGGIHTDTQYF. Written as DNA, the CDR3 is TGCGCCAGCAAGAGTGGGGGGATTCACACAGATACGCAGTATTTT.

V gene TRBV21-1 combines with J gene TRBJ1-1; the listed D gene, TRBD1, was not tested against the DNA. TRBV21-1 is a pseudogene segment. The CDR3 is 16 residues long. This chain's CDR3 is CASSRTGGSPNTEAFF. CDR3 nucleotide sequence: TGTGCCAGCAGCAGGACAGGTGGGTCGCCGAACACTGAAGCTTTCTTT.

This rearrangement joins TRBV5-1 to TRBJ1-4; TRBD1 aligns across 12 bases. V shed 1 base, J shed 8 bases, and the junction held 9 bases outside the gene matches. Germline values: CDR1 SGHRS, CDR2 YFSETQ. The CDR3 totals 17 residues. In DNA, the CDR3 is TGCGCCAGCAGCTTGCCGGGACAGGGGGCCTCGGGCGAAAAACTGTTTTTT. It yields the protein CASSLPGQGASGEKLFF.

The chain carries TRBV6-5 and TRBJ2-2, with 8 bases matching TRBD1. V shed 0 bases, J shed 6 bases, and the junction held 3 bases outside the gene matches. In germline, CDR1 is MNHEY, CDR2 SVGAGI. This CDR3 is 15 amino acids long. Here the CDR3 reads CASSYSDRGAGELFF. The CDR3 DNA is TGTGCCAGCAGTTACTCCGACAGGGGTGCCGGGGAGCTGTTTTTT.

The rearrangement joins TRBV5-1 to TRBJ2-7; the D gene is possibly TRBD1 (5 bases). Trimming removed 0 bases at V and 3 bases at J, with 7 bases between. This CDR3 is 13 amino acids long. Germline-derived CDR1 and CDR2 are SGHRS and YFSETQ. The CDR3 region is CASSLGQSYEQYF. CDR3 nucleotides: TGCGCCAGCAGCTTGGGACAGAGCTACGAGCAGTACTTC.

The V gene is TRBV27, the J gene TRBJ2-1; maybe TRBD2 (6 bases). Germline CDR1 and CDR2: MNHEY and SMNVEV (reference sequence). V was pared by 5 bases and J by 9 bases, with 11 bases between. The CDR3 is 12 residues long. The CDR3 nucleotides read TGTGCCAGCAGTATAAGACTAGGTGAGCAGTTCTTC. It specifies CASSIRLGEQFF.

This chain connects TRBV5-4 to TRBJ2-1; TRBD1 aligns across 7 bases. This CDR3 contains 14 residues. Unmatched junction bases numbered 8, after V lost 5 bases and J lost 6 bases. Looked up from germline, CDR1 is SGHNT and CDR2 is YYREEE (reference sequence). The DNA of the CDR3 is TGTGCCAGCAGTCCCCCGGACAGGCTCAATGAGCAGTTCTTC. Translating it yields CASSPPDRLNEQFF.

The chain couples TRBV6-1 to TRBJ2-7, with D maybe TRBD2 (5 bases). Between the trimmed V and J ends, which lost 0 bases and 2 bases, there was a span of 11 bases. Germline V lookup: CDR1 MNHNS, CDR2 SASEGT. This CDR3 has 15 amino acids. The CDR3 sequence: CASSEAAAGTYEQYF. The CDR3 region has the DNA TGTGCCAGCAGTGAAGCGGCAGCCGGGACCTACGAGCAGTACTTC.

The rearrangement uses TRBV7-2 and TRBJ2-2; the D is unclear. The germline V gene has CDR1 SGHTA and CDR2 FQGNSA. The CDR3 sequence is 13 residues long. V lost 3 bases to trimming and J lost 3 bases, with 5 bases between them. The CDR3 sequence is CASSFQYTGELFF. The CDR3 coding sequence is TGTGCCAGCAGCTTCCAGTACACCGGGGAGCTGTTTTTT.

This clone was observed a handful of times. The chain recombines TRBV4-1 with TRBJ1-2; 9 bases align to TRBD1. The CDR3 has 14 residues. J lost 8 bases, V lost 0 bases, and 4 bases had no gene match. Per the germline V gene, CDR1 is MGHRA and CDR2 is YSYEKL. The DNA for the CDR3 is TGCGCCAGCAGCCAAGATCTGGGACAGGGAGGCTACACCTTC. It yields the protein CASSQDLGQGGYTF.

The CDR3 DNA is TGTGCCAGCAGCTTGGGGGACAGGGTTGCCGAGCAGTACTTC. Its translation is CASSLGDRVAEQYF. The chain combines TRBV5-4 with TRBJ2-7; 9 nucleotides align to TRBD1. Germline V gene sequence: CDR1 SGHNT, CDR2 YYREEE (reference sequence). The CDR3 runs to 14 residues. V dropped 0 bases and J dropped 6; count of bases not matched to a gene: 4. Looking up the rest from reference TRBV5-4 and TRBJ2-7 gives the full variable domain: ETGVTQSPTHLIKTRGQQVTLRCSSQSGHNTVSWYQQALGQGPQFIFQYYREEENGRGNFPPRFSGLQFPNYSSELNVNALELDDSALYLCASSLGDRVAEQYFGPGTRLTVT.